The T cell receptor (beta chain) under discussion was sequenced for a study of identical twins. General observations from the study: Shared out-of-frame alpha sequences (those common to twins) showed excess low generation probability.

The CDR3 sequence is 15 residues long. V gave up 5 bases and J gave up 3 bases, with 16 bases separating them. Looked up from germline, CDR1 is SGHTA and CDR2 is FQGTGA. Template switching added a universal primer site; cDNA carried unique molecular identifiers. TCRdb reprocessed the 5' RACE reads via MiXCR and lists one record per CDR3 protein. The sample has 400,000 to 500,000 distinct CDR3 sequences; less than 20% are singletons. In regard to this clonotype: What it recognizes is unknown.

This rearrangement joins TRBV7-3 to TRBJ1-1, with D possibly matching TRBD1 (6 bases). The TCR originated in a man in his forties or fifties in good health. The sequenced sample was naive T cells sorted from blood. The CDR3 is CASSRNGGAYTEAFF. The CDR3, as DNA: TGTGCCAGCAGCCGTAACGGGGGCGCTTACACTGAAGCTTTCTTT.